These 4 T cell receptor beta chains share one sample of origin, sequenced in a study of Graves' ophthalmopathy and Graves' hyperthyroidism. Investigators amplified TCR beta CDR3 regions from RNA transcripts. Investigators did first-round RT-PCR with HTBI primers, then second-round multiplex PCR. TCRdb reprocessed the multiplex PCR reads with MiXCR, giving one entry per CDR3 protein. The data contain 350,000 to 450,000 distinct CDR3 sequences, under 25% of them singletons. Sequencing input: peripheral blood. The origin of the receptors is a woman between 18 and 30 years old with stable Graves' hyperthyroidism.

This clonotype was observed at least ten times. CDR3 nucleotides: TGCAGTGCTATCGGCGCCAATCCGCGGAACACCGGGGAGCTGTTTTTT. It specifies CSAIGANPRNTGELFF. The rearrangement joins TRBV20-1 to TRBJ2-2, with no clear D. V lost 4 bases to trimming and J lost 1 base, with 16 bases between them. The length of the CDR3 is 16 residues. Germline V gene lookup returns CDR1 DFQATT and CDR2 SNEGSKA (reference sequence).

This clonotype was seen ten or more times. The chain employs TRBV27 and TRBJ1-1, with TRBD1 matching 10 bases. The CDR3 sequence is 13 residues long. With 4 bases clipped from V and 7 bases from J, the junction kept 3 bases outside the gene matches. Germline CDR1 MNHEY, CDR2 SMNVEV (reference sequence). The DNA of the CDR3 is TGTGCCAGCAGTTACTGGGACAGGGGTGAAGCTTTCTTT. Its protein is CASSYWDRGEAFF.

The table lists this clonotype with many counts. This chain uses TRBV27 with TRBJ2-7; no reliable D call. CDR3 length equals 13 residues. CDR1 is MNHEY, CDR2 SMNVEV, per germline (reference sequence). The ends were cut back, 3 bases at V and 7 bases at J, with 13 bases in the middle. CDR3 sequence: CASSFTAGSEQYF. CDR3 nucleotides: TGTGCCAGCAGTTTCACGGCCGGCTCTGAGCAGTACTTC.

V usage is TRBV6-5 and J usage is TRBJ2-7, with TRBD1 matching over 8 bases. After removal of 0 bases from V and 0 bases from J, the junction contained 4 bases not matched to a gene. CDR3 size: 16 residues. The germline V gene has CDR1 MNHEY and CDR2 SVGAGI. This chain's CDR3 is CASSYSGQGPSYEQYF. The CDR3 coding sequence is TGTGCCAGCAGTTACTCAGGACAGGGCCCCTCCTACGAGCAGTACTTC.